This T cell receptor (beta chain) was identified in a study of shared clonotypes between healthy human individuals. This clone was recorded at least ten times. This specimen includes other DNA sequences encoding the same CDR3. Some clones are missing from TCRdb's copy, which holds only in-frame ones; the method was immunoSEQ multiplex PCR. The data contain hundreds of thousands of clones, roughly three quarters of them seen just once; the ten biggest clones take up 12%. Trimming cost V 1 base and J 4 bases; bases outside gene matches: 7. The CDR3 totals 16 residues. CDR1 LGHNA and CDR2 YNFKEQ come from the germline V gene.

Specimen: PBMCs. The receptor comes from a middle-aged woman in good health. Some clones in this sample may be carry-over from other donors' samples. This chain links TRBV4-2 with TRBJ2-1; TRBD2 matches at 7 bases. CDR3 sequence reads: CASSQGSSGDYNEQFF. CDR3 bases: TGTGCCAGCAGCCAAGGATCTAGCGGAGATTACAATGAGCAGTTCTTC.